The 9 T cell receptor beta chains listed next were all sequenced from one sample in a study of early T cells in non-severe SARS-CoV-2 infection. From the 5' RACE reads, TCRdb called clonotypes with MiXCR, one entry per CDR3 protein. The table lists 40,000 to 60,000 distinct CDR3 sequences, approximately 5.7% of them singletons. The sample was whole blood, taken at baseline. The origin of the receptors is an adult who was a healthcare worker with PCR-confirmed SARS-CoV-2 infection or an uninfected control (not recorded which).

This clonotype appeared many times. The chain carries TRBV13 and TRBJ1-1, with unresolved D. In germline, CDR1 is PRHDT, CDR2 FYEKMQ (reference sequence). V lost 7 bases and J lost 5, with 14 bases in between. This CDR3 comprises 13 residues. The CDR3 DNA reads TGTGCCAGCACTCTCCGGAGGGTAACTGAAGCTTTCTTT. Translated: CASTLRRVTEAFF.

CDR3 sequence: CASSPQVGAEAFF. CDR3 sequence (DNA): TGTGCCAGCTCACCGCAGGTTGGCGCTGAAGCTTTCTTT. The gene calls are TRBV18 and TRBJ1-1, with D uncertain. Between the trimmed V and J ends, which lost 3 bases and 6 bases, there was a span of 11 bases. The germline V gene encodes CDR1 KGHSH and CDR2 LQKENI. The CDR3 is 13 residues long.

In its sample, this clonotype was seen a few times. J is TRBJ1-1 and V is TRBV27; the D gene is possibly TRBD1 (6 bases). Trimming stripped 5 bases from V and 1 base from J, with 14 bases between. CDR1 and CDR2 (germline): MNHEY, SMNVEV (reference sequence). The length of the CDR3 is 15 residues. The CDR3 DNA is TGTGCCAGCAGTACGTGGGGGACACAGAACACTGAAGCTTTCTTT. Protein: CASSTWGTQNTEAFF.

This clonotype was recorded a few times. The V call is TRBV5-6, the J call TRBJ2-1; TRBD2 matches 7 bases. The ends lost 0 bases at V and 4 bases at J; junction bases unmatched: 13. The CDR3 extends over 18 amino acids. The V gene's germline CDR1 is SGHDT and CDR2 YYEEEE. CDR3 DNA: TGTGCCAGCAGCTTGGAGGATCTAGGCGGGAGATCGTACAATGAGCAGTTCTTC. Amino acids: CASSLEDLGGRSYNEQFF. Variable domain in full (rest from reference TRBV5-6 and TRBJ2-1): DAGVTQSPTHLIKTRGQQVTLRCSPKSGHDTVSWYQQALGQGPQFIFQYYEEEERQRGNFPDRFSGHQFPNYSSELNVNALLLGDSALYLCASSLEDLGGRSYNEQFFGPGTRLTVL.

This clonotype was counted many times. The chain has TRBV5-1 and TRBJ2-3; the D gene is possibly TRBD2 (6 bases). The CDR3 totals 15 residues. V was trimmed by 4 bases and J by 0 bases, leaving 12 bases between them. CDR1 SGHRS and CDR2 YFSETQ come from the germline V gene. The CDR3: CASSPLGRSTDTQYF. CDR3 DNA sequence: TGCGCCAGCAGCCCGTTAGGGAGGAGCACAGATACGCAGTATTTT.

In regard to this clonotype: Possible read error: a much larger clone is one base away. Without the conserved terminal phenylalanine or tryptophan, this CDR3 likely stems from a read error. The chain recombines TRBV9 with TRBJ2-7; a possible D gene is TRBD1 (6 bases). Trimming stripped 2 bases from V and 4 bases from J, with 13 bases between. The CDR3 has 14 amino acids. The germline CDR1 and CDR2 sequences are SGDLS and YYNGEE. CDR3 region: CASSVAGEGYEQYS. CDR3 sequence (DNA): TGTGCCAGCAGCGTGGCAGGGGAAGGGTACGAGCAGTACTCC.

The sample holds many counts of this clonotype. This chain uses TRBV5-6 with TRBJ2-7; 16 bases fit TRBD2. The CDR3 runs to 16 residues. Germline V gene sequence: CDR1 SGHDT, CDR2 YYEEEE. The V segment lost 4 bases and the J segment 1 base; nucleotides outside the gene matches: 2. CDR3 bases: TGTGCCAGCAGCGGGGGACTAGCGGGAGGGTCCTACGAGCAGTACTTC. It specifies CASSGGLAGGSYEQYF.

This clonotype has a handful of counts. The rearrangement uses TRBV7-9 and TRBJ2-3, with 9 bases aligning to TRBD2. Germline V lookup: CDR1 SEHNR, CDR2 FQNEAQ (reference sequence). There are 16 residues in the CDR3. V lost 4 bases to trimming and J lost 6 bases; unmatched junction nucleotides: 11. CDR3 loop: CASSSLRGRVVDTQYF. The CDR3 nucleotides are TGTGCCAGCAGCTCCCTTCGCGGGAGGGTGGTCGATACGCAGTATTTT. Supplemented by reference TRBV7-9 and TRBJ2-3, the full variable domain reads DTGVSQNPRHKITKRGQNVTFRCDPISEHNRLYWYRQTLGQGPEFLTYFQNEAQLEKSRLLSDRFSAERPKGSFSTLEIQRTEQGDSAMYLCASSSLRGRVVDTQYFGPGTRLTVL.

This clonotype was observed a handful of times. In DNA, the CDR3 is TGTGCCAGCAGCCCTGCGACTAGCGGGAGGGCGAACGAGCAGTACTTC. Translating it yields CASSPATSGRANEQYF. The V and J genes are TRBV7-8 and TRBJ2-7, with 14 bases lining up with TRBD2. The CDR3 is 16 amino acids. V lost 5 bases to trimming and J lost 5 bases; unmatched junction nucleotides: 8. Germline V CDR1 and CDR2: SGHVS, FQNEAQ.